A single sample is the source of the 5 T cell receptor beta chains below, sequenced in a study of CD8 T cells in Susac syndrome. An input of about 0.5 to 1 ug of RNA was subjected to reverse transcription using random hexamers. TCRdb fed the immunoSEQ multiplex PCR reads into MiXCR, producing one record per CDR3 protein. This sample yields 250,000 to 300,000 distinct CDR3 sequences, of which 85% are seen a single time; 0.21% belongs to the top ten. Input material: CD8+ T cells from PBMCs. The receptors originated from a human donor with multiple sclerosis.

The V and J genes are TRBV7-8 and TRBJ2-7, with 9 bases matching TRBD1. J gave up 7 bases and V 6 bases, and 10 bases lay outside the gene matches. The CDR3 is made up of 14 amino acids. CDR1 is SGHVS and CDR2 is FQNEAQ in the germline V gene. The chain's CDR3 is CASSVGQGSGEQYF. CDR3 in DNA: TGTGCCAGCAGTGTGGGACAGGGCTCCGGGGAGCAGTACTTC.

This rearrangement joins TRBV7-9 to TRBJ1-2, with D unclear. The V end lost 5 bases, the J end lost 1 base, and 14 bases lay between the germline ends. The germline V gene has CDR1 SEHNR and CDR2 FQNEAQ (reference sequence). This CDR3 spans 15 amino acids. CDR3 residues: CASSPSGGRNYGYTF. The CDR3 DNA reads TGTGCCAGCAGCCCCTCGGGAGGCCGTAACTATGGCTACACCTTC.

The chain links TRBV28 to TRBJ2-4; unclear D gene. The CDR3 runs 11 residues. In germline, CDR1 is MDHEN, CDR2 SYDVKM. V was pared by 2 bases and J by 13 bases, with 9 bases between. The CDR3 loop is CASSLGIDQYF. DNA for the CDR3: TGTGCCAGCAGTTTAGGGATAGACCAGTACTTC.

The J gene is TRBJ2-7, the V gene TRBV4-1, with D perhaps matching TRBD2 (5 bases). Between the trimmed V and J ends, which lost 4 bases and 4 bases, there was a span of 11 bases. Germline loops: CDR1 MGHRA, CDR2 YSYEKL. CDR3 size: 13 residues. CDR3 residues: CASSLLAKYEQYF. The CDR3, as DNA: TGCGCCAGCAGCCTGTTAGCGAAATACGAGCAGTACTTC.

The gene calls are TRBV27 and TRBJ2-5; 13 bases are a match to TRBD2. CDR1 and CDR2 (germline): MNHEY, SMNVEV (reference sequence). This CDR3 contains 18 residues. The V gene end was trimmed by 1 base and the J gene end by 4 bases; junction bases not matched to a gene: 9. The CDR3 reads CASSLWGLAGIPGETQYF. In DNA, the CDR3 is TGTGCCAGCAGTTTATGGGGACTAGCGGGAATCCCCGGAGAGACCCAGTACTTC.